This T cell receptor (beta chain) was observed in a study of radiation and T cells in renal cell carcinoma. General study findings and limits: Without pretreatment biopsies, baseline tumor clonotype presence was undetermined. Top tumor clonotypes rose in blood 2 weeks post-radiation, then contracted.

The assay was immunoSEQ multiplex PCR, and TCRdb's table has in-frame clones only and misses some. The sample consists of some 120,000 clones, around nine tenths of them appearing once. Germline V gene sequence: CDR1 SGHDT, CDR2 YYEEEE. The CDR3 is made up of 12 amino acids. The V gene lost 3 bases and the J gene lost 9 bases, with 10 bases spanning the gap. As for time point: blood 2 weeks post-SBRT. This sample's treatment: 15 Gy SBRT to primary tumor, nephrectomy 4 weeks later. After SBRT, blood was collected at 2 and 4 weeks, plus baseline. About this clone: Its antigen is as yet unknown.

The sample consisted of blood, taken from a patient whose treatment included radiotherapy and nephrectomy. The clonotype comes from a woman in her 70s with renal cell carcinoma. The chain has TRBV5-6 and TRBJ1-5; D is possibly TRBD1 (5 bases). DNA for the CDR3: TGTGCCAGCAGCTCCTGGCAGGGGCCCCAGCATTTT. Protein sequence: CASSSWQGPQHF.